The 6 T cell receptor beta chains below come from one sample, sequenced in a study of T cells expressing NK-cell markers. TCRdb reprocessed the 5' RACE reads and reports one entry per CDR3 protein, with no DNA. Listed are 500,000 to 700,000 distinct CDR3 sequences; roughly 3.6% falls within the top ten. Sequenced input: blood T cells: a sorted CD56 or NKG2C T cell subset, CD4+ or CD8+ T cells, or bulk PBMC T cells (not recorded which). The origin of the receptors is a man in his late teens or twenties in good health.

The V call is TRBV12-3 or TRBV12-4, the J call TRBJ1-1; TCRdb outputs TRBD1, but without DNA this stays unchecked. CDR3 length equals 13 residues. The CDR3 loop reads CASSPGARGEAFF.

This chain joins TRBV10-3 and TRBJ1-1; TCRdb's D call, TRBD1, is unchecked because there is no DNA. Per germline, CDR1 ENHRY and CDR2 SYGVKD. The CDR3 length is 14 residues. The CDR3: CAISERGRNTEAFF.

The chain is built from TRBV30 and TRBJ2-2; TCRdb's D call, TRBD2, is unchecked because there is no DNA. The CDR3 covers 14 residues. Germline V lookup: CDR1 GTSNPN, CDR2 SVGIG (reference sequence). CDR3 in amino acids: CAWGGGPNTGELFF.

The chain has TRBV4-3 and TRBJ2-7; without DNA, the TCRdb call of TRBD2 cannot be checked. Per germline, CDR1 LGHNA and CDR2 YSLEER. The CDR3 has 13 residues. CDR3 sequence: CASSQDMRGEQYF.

The V and J genes are TRBV7-3 and TRBJ2-3; as DNA is missing, the TRBD2 call by TCRdb cannot be tested. Germline assignment: CDR1 SGHTA and CDR2 FQGTGA. CDR3 length equals 15 residues. Here the CDR3 reads CASSPGLAGGDTQYF.

The genes are TRBV10-3 and TRBJ2-3; no DNA is available, so the TRBD2 call from TCRdb remains unchecked. Germline V gene sequence: CDR1 ENHRY, CDR2 SYGVKD. The CDR3 has 15 amino acids. The CDR3 here is CAISSGTYGTDTQYF.